Shown below are 32 T cell receptor beta chains from a single sample sequenced in a study of graft-versus-host responses after intestinal transplantation. Assay used: immunoSEQ multiplex PCR; TCRdb lists only in-frame clones, some missing. This table holds about 21,000 clones, 56% found once. The specimen comprised alloreactive CD4+ T cells from a mixed lymphocyte reaction culture, sampled before intestinal transplant. Subset here: CFSE-low proliferating T cells sorted from approximately 6-day pre-transplant mixed lymphocyte reaction (GvH or HvG direction). The source of these receptors is a human patient who received an intestinal transplant.

The V and J genes are TRBV19 and TRBJ1-2, with D uncertain. V was pared by 6 bases and J by 4 bases, with 12 bases between. CDR1 is LNHDA, CDR2 SQIVND, per germline (reference sequence). CDR3 length: 13 residues. CDR3: CASSPGLFYGYTF. The CDR3 nucleotides read TGTGCCAGTAGCCCCGGACTTTTCTATGGCTACACCTTC.

The genes are TRBV6-1 and TRBJ1-4; a weak D match, TRBD1 (5 bases). Germline CDR1 and CDR2: MNHNS and SASEGT. The V gene lost 5 bases and the J gene lost 1 base, with 11 bases spanning the gap. The CDR3 contains 15 residues. In DNA, the CDR3 is TGTGCCAGCAGTAAGAATCAGGGAACTAATGAAAAACTGTTTTTT. Its protein product is CASSKNQGTNEKLFF.

This sequence joins TRBV5-1 and TRBJ2-2, with D possibly matching TRBD2 (5 bases). The V gene lost 0 bases and the J gene lost 6 bases, with 12 bases spanning the gap. CDR3 length: 15 amino acids. Germline V gene lookup returns CDR1 SGHRS and CDR2 YFSETQ. DNA for the CDR3: TGCGCCAGCAGCTTGGTGGCTAGCCTAGCCGGGGAGCTGTTTTTT. Translation: CASSLVASLAGELFF.

Remarks on this clone: Other nucleotide sequences from this sample produce the same CDR3. The chain is built from TRBV9 and TRBJ1-3; TRBD1 is a possible D gene (6 bases). Germline CDR1 SGDLS, CDR2 YYNGEE. The CDR3 is 15 residues long. Trimming left V 2 bases short and J 0 bases short, with 9 bases between. The CDR3 reads CASSVRGNSGNTIYF. The CDR3 DNA reads as TGTGCCAGCAGCGTCAGGGGAAACTCTGGAAACACCATATATTTT.

V gene TRBV4-1 combines with J gene TRBJ2-1, with 7 bases fitting TRBD2. The trim removed 1 base at V and 2 bases at J, leaving 5 bases unmatched. This CDR3 has 16 amino acids. Germline V gene lookup returns CDR1 MGHRA and CDR2 YSYEKL. CDR3 region: CASSQALAATYNEQFF. The CDR3 nucleotides read TGCGCCAGCAGCCAAGCCCTAGCGGCAACCTACAATGAGCAGTTCTTC.

This clone has more than one count but fewer than ten. The J gene is TRBJ2-7, the V gene TRBV19; 11 bases are shared with TRBD2. Germline assignment: CDR1 LNHDA and CDR2 SQIVND (reference sequence). This CDR3 region has 15 residues. The V and J ends lost 6 bases and 3 bases, in that order; junction bases with no gene match: 7. The CDR3, as DNA: TGTGCCAGTAGCAAGTCTAGCGGGAGGAGCTACGAGCAGTACTTC. As protein: CASSKSSGRSYEQYF.

The V call is TRBV5-1, the J call TRBJ1-1; D call uncertain. Germline V gives CDR1 SGHRS, CDR2 YFSETQ. CDR3 length: 13 residues. Trimming pared 2 bases from V and 1 base from J, leaving 6 bases between. The CDR3 coding sequence is TGCGCCAGCAGCTTCTCAGAGAACACTGAAGCTTTCTTT. It encodes CASSFSENTEAFF.

V is TRBV5-1 and J is TRBJ2-7, with D perhaps TRBD2 (5 bases). Germline values: CDR1 SGHRS, CDR2 YFSETQ. The CDR3 runs to 13 residues. Deletions cut 6 bases from V and 0 bases from J, with 10 bases between. The CDR3 DNA reads TGCGCCAGCACCGAGGGCTCCTCCTACGAGCAGTACTTC. Encoded protein: CASTEGSSYEQYF.

The chain employs TRBV6-5 and TRBJ1-1, with TRBD1 matching over 7 bases. This CDR3 contains 14 residues. The V segment lost 2 bases and the J segment 0 bases; nucleotides outside the gene matches: 0. Per the germline V gene, CDR1 is MNHEY and CDR2 is SVGAGI. Written as DNA, the CDR3 is TGTGCCAGCAGTTACAGGGGGCTGAACACTGAAGCTTTCTTT. Its translation is CASSYRGLNTEAFF.

This clone was seen only a few times. The CDR3 coding sequence is TGCAGCGTCGATACCTTGGGGGCCGGGGCCAACGTCCTGACTTTC. Its protein is CSVDTLGAGANVLTF. The J gene is TRBJ2-6, the V gene TRBV29-1; D might be TRBD1 (6 bases). The length of the CDR3 is 15 residues. V lost 6 bases and J lost 4, with 16 bases in between. In germline, CDR1 is SQVTM, CDR2 ANQGSEA.

The CDR3 reads CAIRDRLAGVYEQYF. The CDR3, as DNA: TGTGCCATCAGGGACAGACTAGCGGGAGTTTACGAGCAGTACTTC. This rearrangement joins TRBV10-3 to TRBJ2-7; 12 bases line up with TRBD2. Unmatched junction bases numbered 7, after V lost 6 bases and J lost 4 bases. CDR3 length: 15 residues. The germline CDR1 and CDR2 sequences are ENHRY and SYGVKD.

The V call is TRBV29-1, the J call TRBJ1-2; no firm D call. This CDR3 is built from 14 residues. The germline gives CDR1 SQVTM, CDR2 ANQGSEA. The V gene lost 6 bases and the J gene lost 6 bases, with 20 bases spanning the gap. The DNA for the CDR3 is TGCAGCGTACAGAAATCCCCGGGGTTCGATGGCTACACCTTC. This encodes CSVQKSPGFDGYTF.

The chain uses TRBV6-4 and TRBJ2-2, with 10 bases aligning to TRBD2. The CDR3 runs 15 residues. V trimming: 8 bases; J trimming: 3 bases; junction bases outside the gene matches: 6. The germline CDR1 and CDR2 sequences are MRHNA and SNTAGT. CDR3 nucleotide sequence: TGTGCCAGCTCTCCAGCGGGAGGGTACACCGGGGAGCTGTTTTTT. Translating gives CASSPAGGYTGELFF.

This clone appeared once. The CDR3 region has the DNA TGCAGCGTTTCCCACACTAGCGGGAGAGAGACCCAGTACTTC. Translating gives CSVSHTSGRETQYF. This sequence joins TRBV29-1 and TRBJ2-5; 11 bases map to TRBD2. The CDR3 has 14 residues. Per the germline V gene, CDR1 is SQVTM and CDR2 is ANQGSEA. V lost 5 bases to trimming and J lost 4 bases; unmatched junction nucleotides: 6.

The chain has TRBV15 and TRBJ1-4; D is uncertain. The CDR3 extends over 14 amino acids. The germline V gene encodes CDR1 LNHNV and CDR2 YYDKDF (reference sequence). V was clipped by 0 bases and J by 4 bases, with 6 bases between them. DNA for the CDR3: TGTGCCACCAGCAGAGACAGGCTTAATGAAAAACTGTTTTTT. It yields the protein CATSRDRLNEKLFF.

In its sample, this clone was seen a few times. V gene TRBV6-1 combines with J gene TRBJ2-7, with D unresolved. Trimming shortened V by 6 bases and J by 2 bases, and 11 bases separated the two germline ends. From germline, CDR1 is MNHNS and CDR2 SASEGT. The CDR3 loop spans 13 amino acids. CDR3 in amino acids: CASSTDTTYEQYF. CDR3 DNA sequence: TGTGCCAGCAGCACCGACACGACCTACGAGCAGTACTTC.

The chain recombines TRBV7-2 with TRBJ1-5, with no clear D. V dropped 0 bases and J dropped 4 bases, with 7 bases sitting between them. The germline gives CDR1 SGHTA, CDR2 FQGNSA. The CDR3 is 14 amino acids. The CDR3 reads CASSLAGSNQPQHF. The DNA for the CDR3 is TGTGCCAGCAGCTTAGCAGGGAGTAATCAGCCCCAGCATTTT.

This clone has just one count. This chain uses TRBV5-4 with TRBJ1-1; 7 nucleotides match TRBD1. Per the germline V gene, CDR1 is SGHNT and CDR2 is YYREEE (reference sequence). The CDR3 is 16 amino acids. The junction had 10 bases not matched to a gene; V was cut back by 4 bases and J by 1 base. The CDR3 loop reads CASSLTRTGGNTEAFF. DNA of the CDR3: TGTGCCAGCAGCCTAACCCGGACAGGCGGGAACACTGAAGCTTTCTTT.

The chain couples TRBV6-5 to TRBJ1-1; D not resolved. Germline V gene data show CDR1 as MNHEY and CDR2 as SVGAGI. The V and J ends lost 7 bases and 1 base respectively, with 4 bases between them. The CDR3 covers 11 residues. The CDR3 is CASTQNTEAFF. CDR3 bases: TGTGCCAGCACCCAGAACACTGAAGCTTTCTTT.

This rearrangement joins TRBV5-6 to TRBJ1-2; TRBD1 matches at 8 bases. Germline CDR1 and CDR2: SGHDT and YYEEEE. This CDR3 has 15 residues. V lost 3 bases and J lost 4; bases outside the gene matches: 8. Written as DNA, the CDR3 is TGTGCCAGCAGCTCGAGGACAGGGCCCGTCTATGGCTACACCTTC. Translated: CASSSRTGPVYGYTF.

In its sample, this clone was seen a few times. V gene TRBV5-1 combines with J gene TRBJ1-3; D gene unclear. Deletions cut 1 base from V and 4 bases from J, with 6 bases between. This CDR3 has 13 residues. From germline, CDR1 is SGHRS and CDR2 YFSETQ. The CDR3 coding sequence is TGCGCCAGCAGCTTGATACAGGGAAACACCATATATTTT. Translation gives CASSLIQGNTIYF.

The gene calls are TRBV28 and TRBJ2-7; a weak D match, TRBD2 (5 bases). The CDR3 totals 15 residues. Germline CDR1 MDHEN, CDR2 SYDVKM. V lost 6 bases and J lost 2, with 17 bases in between. This chain's CDR3 is CASRGMGLRAYEQYF. CDR3 bases: TGTGCCAGCAGGGGTATGGGTTTGAGGGCCTACGAGCAGTACTTC.

The chain links TRBV5-5 to TRBJ2-1, with 7 positions matching TRBD1. The CDR3 contains 16 residues. Trimming cost V 2 bases and J 6 bases; bases outside gene matches: 11. Germline V gene sequence: CDR1 SGHKS, CDR2 YYEKEE (reference sequence). The CDR3 nucleotides are TGTGCCAGCAGCTTCGCAGGGGGAGCGGCCAGCAATGAGCAGTTCTTC. It is translated as CASSFAGGAASNEQFF.

This clone was counted between two and nine times. The chain is built from TRBV2 and TRBJ2-7, with 12 bases lining up with TRBD2. With V trimmed by 5 bases and J by 4 bases, 6 bases remained unmatched. There are 15 residues in the CDR3. Germline V CDR1 and CDR2: SNHLY, FYNNEI. CDR3 sequence reads: CASSPRGTSGYEQYF. CDR3 nucleotide sequence: TGTGCCAGCAGTCCCAGGGGGACTAGCGGGTACGAGCAGTACTTC. Using reference TRBV2 and TRBJ2-7 for the parts outside the CDR3, the full variable domain is EPEVTQTPSHQVTQMGQEVILRCVPISNHLYFYWYRQILGQKVEFLVSFYNNEISEKSEIFDDQFSVERPDGSNFTLKIRSTKLEDSAMYFCASSPRGTSGYEQYFGPGTRLTVT.

The count of this clone is one. DNA of the CDR3: TGTGCCAGCACCAGGGACAGAGCCTACGAGCAGTACTTC. Encoded protein: CASTRDRAYEQYF. The V gene is TRBV6-6, the J gene TRBJ2-7; TRBD1 matches at 7 bases. This CDR3 is built from 13 residues. Germline V gene data show CDR1 as MNHNY and CDR2 as SVGAGI (reference sequence). Trimming removed 7 bases from V and 2 bases from J; junction bases left unmatched: 5.

This clone was picked up a small number of times. V usage is TRBV29-1 and J usage is TRBJ2-5, with 9 nucleotides matching TRBD2. This CDR3 is 14 amino acids long. The V and J ends lost 6 bases and 2 bases, in that order; junction bases with no gene match: 7. Per the germline V gene, CDR1 is SQVTM and CDR2 is ANQGSEA. CDR3 loop: CSVGAGGRQETQYF. The CDR3 nucleotides read TGCAGCGTCGGAGCGGGAGGTAGGCAAGAGACCCAGTACTTC. Full variable domain (missing parts from reference TRBV29-1 and TRBJ2-5): SAVISQKPSRDICQRGTSLTIQCQVDSQVTMMFWYRQQPGQSLTLIATANQGSEATYESGFVIDKFPISRPNLTFSTLTVSNMSPEDSSIYLCSVGAGGRQETQYFGPGTRLLVL.

The V call is TRBV6-6, the J call TRBJ2-7, with a weak D call TRBD2 (6 bases). V shed 2 bases and J shed 4 bases, with 15 bases lying between them. The CDR3 is 15 residues long. Germline loops: CDR1 MNHNY, CDR2 SVGAGI (reference sequence). The CDR3 protein is CASSYGAGRMYEQYF. The CDR3 nucleotides are TGTGCCAGCAGTTACGGGGCGGGGAGAATGTACGAGCAGTACTTC.

The table lists this clone with a count of one. The genes are TRBV19 and TRBJ2-3; the match to TRBD2 covers 7 bases. Germline CDR1 LNHDA, CDR2 SQIVND (reference sequence). The V segment lost 1 base and the J segment 11 bases; nucleotides outside the gene matches: 0. CDR3 size: 11 residues. The CDR3 loop reads CASSIAGGQYF. The CDR3 DNA reads TGTGCCAGTAGTATAGCGGGGGGGCAGTATTTT.

The genes are TRBV6-5 and TRBJ2-7, with D tentatively TRBD1 (5 bases). V was shortened by 0 bases and J by 2 bases, with 11 bases between the two germline ends. The CDR3 loop spans 15 amino acids. The germline V gene encodes CDR1 MNHEY and CDR2 SVGAGI. CDR3 bases: TGTGCCAGCAGTTACTCGACAGTACTGGCCTACGAGCAGTACTTC. Encoded protein: CASSYSTVLAYEQYF.

The CDR3 nucleotides are TGTGCCAGCAGCAGGGGCGCCCCGTATGGCTACACCTTC. This codes for CASSRGAPYGYTF. The V call is TRBV6-1, the J call TRBJ1-2; D possibly corresponds to TRBD1 (6 bases). This CDR3 is built from 13 residues. V was cut by 6 bases and J by 5 bases, with 13 bases left in between. The germline CDR1 and CDR2 sequences are MNHNS and SASEGT.

V usage is TRBV5-1 and J usage is TRBJ2-1, with 12 bases matching TRBD2. CDR3 length: 16 amino acids. The junction had 2 bases not matched to a gene; V was cut back by 4 bases and J by 0 bases. In germline, CDR1 is SGHRS, CDR2 YFSETQ. CDR3 sequence: CASSLTSGSSYNEQFF. CDR3 sequence (DNA): TGCGCCAGCAGCCTGACTAGCGGGAGCTCCTACAATGAGCAGTTCTTC.

The V gene is TRBV19, the J gene TRBJ2-2, with 8 positions matching TRBD1. J was trimmed by 4 bases and V by 6 bases; bases with no gene match: 7. In germline, CDR1 is LNHDA, CDR2 SQIVND (reference sequence). The CDR3 is 15 amino acids. In DNA form, the CDR3 reads TGTGCCAGTAGGAGCCCGGGACAGGTCACCGGGGAGCTGTTTTTT. It encodes CASRSPGQVTGELFF.